The 28 T cell receptor beta chains in this list originate from one sample, sequenced in a study of response to subunit inactivated influenza vaccine. MiXCR, run by TCRdb on the RT-PCR reads, gives a single entry per CDR3 protein. The profile shows 500,000 to 600,000 distinct CDR3 sequences, 12% to 15% of them singletons. Sequenced here: PBMCs from blood, sampled roughly 12 days after vaccination. The receptors derive from a man aged 45 to 65 who received an inactivated influenza vaccine.

The chain couples TRBV4-1 to TRBJ2-1; 9 bases fit TRBD2. The V gene end was trimmed by 1 base and the J gene end by 8 bases; junction bases not matched to a gene: 12. The CDR3 is 17 residues long. Germline V gives CDR1 MGHRA, CDR2 YSYEKL. CDR3 residues: CASSQGVGLALPDEQFF. CDR3 coding DNA: TGCGCCAGCAGCCAAGGAGTTGGACTAGCGTTACCGGATGAGCAGTTCTTC.

This chain joins TRBV7-6 and TRBJ2-5; D possibly matches TRBD1 or TRBD2 (5 bases each). Trimming pared 3 bases from V and 2 bases from J, leaving 16 bases between. CDR1 SGHVS and CDR2 FNYEAQ come from the germline V gene. This CDR3 spans 16 amino acids. Written as DNA, the CDR3 is TGTGCCAGCAGCTTCCCGGGACGGGCTAATCAAGAGACCCAGTACTTC. Translation gives CASSFPGRANQETQYF.

This clonotype has a handful of counts. The V gene is TRBV20-1, the J gene TRBJ1-5; unclear D gene. This CDR3 region has 15 residues. The germline V and J ends were trimmed by 3 bases and 2 bases, with 14 bases remaining between them. CDR1 DFQATT and CDR2 SNEGSKA come from the germline V gene (reference sequence). CDR3 nucleotides: TGCAGTGCTAGCAAAGGAGGCTACGGCAATCAGCCCCAGCATTTT. It is translated as CSASKGGYGNQPQHF.

This clonotype was counted only a few times. CDR3 loop: CASTLSLGTGGTEAFF. The DNA of the CDR3 is TGTGCCAGCACCTTATCCTTAGGGACAGGGGGCACTGAAGCTTTCTTT. This chain connects TRBV12-3 or TRBV12-4 to TRBJ1-1, with 11 bases that match TRBD1. The CDR3 has 16 amino acids. V dropped 7 bases and J dropped 4; count of bases not matched to a gene: 11.

In this sample, this clonotype turned up a few times. It is unclear where the CDR3 begins or ends on the DNA, so no DNA is shown, and the CDR3 is as TCRdb lists it. This sequence joins TRBV9 and TRBJ1-2; the table's D call of TRBD1 was not tested on the DNA. The germline V gene encodes CDR1 SGDLS and CDR2 YYNGEE. Including both end residues, the CDR3 is 15 amino acids long. CDR3 loop: CASSVFWQGFSGYTF.

This clonotype occurred a few times. Here the CDR3 DNA reads TGTGCCAGCAGATATAGCGGGGGAAGCACAGATACGCAGTATTTT. This sequence encodes CASRYSGGSTDTQYF. The V and J genes are TRBV7-2 and TRBJ2-3; 9 bases fit TRBD2. CDR3 size: 15 residues. Germline V gene data show CDR1 as SGHTA and CDR2 as FQGNSA. The ends lost 6 bases at V and 0 bases at J; junction bases unmatched: 4.

The genes are TRBV21-1 and TRBJ2-7; the listed D gene, TRBD2, was not tested against the DNA. TRBV21-1 is deemed a pseudogene. This CDR3 region has 16 residues. In nucleotides, the CDR3 is TGTGCCAGCAGCGGTGGTTGGGAGGGAACCTGTTACGAGCAGTACTTC. Protein: CASSGGWEGTCYEQYF.

At least ten counts were recorded for this clonotype. The chain is built from TRBV21-1 and TRBJ2-1. TRBV21-1 is listed as a pseudogene. The CDR3 totals 16 residues. The DNA of the CDR3 is TGTGCCAGCAGCAAAGTTTCCCCGAGCTCCTACAATGAGCAGTTCTTC. Translating gives CASSKVSPSSYNEQFF.

This clonotype has only a few counts. The genes are TRBV6-5 and TRBJ1-6; 7 bases match TRBD1. Trimming cost V 2 bases and J 8 bases; bases outside gene matches: 12. CDR1 and CDR2 (germline): MNHEY, SVGAGI. There are 17 residues in the CDR3. The CDR3 loop is CASSYRRRQGNYSPLHF. CDR3 DNA sequence: TGTGCCAGCAGTTACCGGAGGAGACAGGGAAACTATTCACCCCTCCACTTT.

This clonotype was detected a few times. This chain joins TRBV24-1 and TRBJ2-2; tentatively, D is TRBD1 (6 bases). Trimming took off 0 bases at V and 5 bases at J, with 9 bases between the two ends. Germline CDR1 reads KGHDR; CDR2 reads SFDVKD. This CDR3 contains 15 residues. In DNA, the CDR3 is TGTGCCACCAGTGATTTGGCAGGGGATACCGGGGAGCTGTTTTTT. The encoded protein is CATSDLAGDTGELFF.

Many counts were recorded for this clonotype. The chain joins TRBV5-8 to TRBJ2-3; D not certain. V was trimmed by 4 bases and J by 14 bases, leaving 8 bases between them. Germline V lookup: CDR1 SGHTS, CDR2 YDEGEE. The CDR3 has 9 amino acids. The CDR3 DNA reads as TGTGCCAGCAGCCTCGCAGGGTATTTT. The encoded protein is CASSLAGYF.

This clonotype was seen a few times. The chain has TRBV7-8 and TRBJ2-7; possible D gene TRBD1, 6 bases. The length of the CDR3 is 15 residues. V was trimmed by 5 bases and J by 2 bases, leaving 16 bases between them. Germline CDR1 and CDR2: SGHVS and FQNEAQ. The CDR3: CASSVVQGPTYEQYF. The CDR3 region has the DNA TGTGCCAGCAGCGTCGTACAGGGTCCCACCTACGAGCAGTACTTC. The full variable domain, in which reference TRBV7-8 and TRBJ2-7 provide the parts outside the CDR3, is GAGVSQSPRYKVAKRGQDVALRCDPISGHVSLFWYQQALGQGPEFLTYFQNEAQLDKSGLPSDRFFAERPEGSVSTLKIQRTQQEDSAVYLCASSVVQGPTYEQYFGPGTRLTVT.

J is TRBJ2-2 and V is TRBV18; the match to TRBD2 covers 11 bases. Germline V gene data show CDR1 as KGHSH and CDR2 as LQKENI. V lost 3 bases, J lost 4 bases, and 7 bases stayed unmatched. There are 17 residues in the CDR3. The CDR3 region is CASSPATSGVLTGELFF. CDR3 nucleotides: TGTGCCAGCTCACCCGCGACTAGCGGGGTACTCACCGGGGAGCTGTTTTTT.

This clonotype appeared many times. This chain connects TRBV7-2 to TRBJ2-2; no clear D. Germline loops: CDR1 SGHTA, CDR2 FQGNSA. The CDR3 length is 15 residues. Trimming took off 0 bases at V and 1 base at J, with 6 bases between the two ends. CDR3 coding DNA: TGTGCCAGCAGCTTAGCGGTGCTGAACACCGGGGAGCTGTTTTTT. Amino acid sequence: CASSLAVLNTGELFF. The variable domain in full, completed from reference TRBV7-2 and TRBJ2-2, reads GAGVSQSPSNKVTEKGKDVELRCDPISGHTALYWYRQSLGQGLEFLIYFQGNSAPDKSGLPSDRFSAERTGGSVSTLTIQRTQQEDSAVYLCASSLAVLNTGELFFGEGSRLTVL.

The CDR3 reads CASSLEPGDGYTF. CDR3 coding DNA: TGTGCCAGCAGCTTAGAGCCAGGGGATGGCTACACCTTC. The J gene is TRBJ1-2, the V gene TRBV7-2; D perhaps matches TRBD1 (6 bases). Per the germline V gene, CDR1 is SGHTA and CDR2 is FQGNSA. CDR3 length equals 13 residues. V gave up 1 base and J gave up 6 bases, with 9 bases separating them. Filled out from reference TRBV7-2 and TRBJ1-2, the complete variable domain reads GAGVSQSPSNKVTEKGKDVELRCDPISGHTALYWYRQSLGQGLEFLIYFQGNSAPDKSGLPSDRFSAERTGGSVSTLTIQRTQQEDSAVYLCASSLEPGDGYTFGSGTRLTVV.

This clonotype was observed a handful of times. The chain couples TRBV7-9 to TRBJ1-1; D is unclear. The CDR3 consists of 13 residues. Germline V CDR1 and CDR2: SEHNR, FQNEAQ (reference sequence). V dropped 5 bases and J dropped 1 base, with 8 bases sitting between them. This chain's CDR3 is CASSPMENTEAFF. The DNA of the CDR3 is TGTGCCAGCAGCCCGATGGAGAACACTGAAGCTTTCTTT.

This chain uses TRBV10-3 with TRBJ1-6; D not resolved. Per germline, CDR1 ENHRY and CDR2 SYGVKD. Trimming cost V 10 bases and J 3 bases, with 10 bases left between them. The CDR3 is 13 residues long. CDR3 coding DNA: TGTGCCACCCGCGAAGGCTATAATTCACCCCTCCACTTT. Residues: CATREGYNSPLHF.

This clonotype has only a few counts. The gene calls are TRBV7-6 and TRBJ2-7; D may be TRBD2 (5 bases). The CDR3 spans 16 residues. Trimming shortened V by 3 bases and J by 5 bases, and 20 bases separated the two germline ends. The germline CDR1 and CDR2 sequences are SGHVS and FNYEAQ. The CDR3 loop is CASSFSLGLPTDEQYF. CDR3 nucleotide sequence: TGTGCCAGCAGCTTTAGCCTTGGACTCCCAACCGACGAGCAGTACTTC. Full variable domain (outside the CDR3, taken from reference TRBV7-6 and TRBJ2-7): GAGVSQSPRYKVTKRGQDVALRCDPISGHVSLYWYRQALGQGPEFLTYFNYEAQQDKSGLPNDRFSAERPEGSISTLTIQRTEQRDSAMYRCASSFSLGLPTDEQYFGPGTRLTVT.

The J gene is TRBJ2-2, the V gene TRBV11-2; TRBD1 matches at 9 bases. The V gene end was trimmed by 1 base and the J gene end by 3 bases; junction bases not matched to a gene: 3. This CDR3 spans 16 amino acids. Germline V gene lookup returns CDR1 SGHAT and CDR2 FQNNGV. CDR3 in DNA: TGTGCCAGCAGCTTAGCGACAGGGGGTGACACCGGGGAGCTGTTTTTT. Its translation is CASSLATGGDTGELFF.

As regards this clonotype: The junction departs from the called germline gene at one end, perhaps through a read error. The gene calls are TRBV12-3 or TRBV12-4 and TRBJ2-1, with TRBD1 matching 8 bases. The CDR3 consists of 14 residues. The CDR3 nucleotides are TGTGTCAGCAGTCCGCAGACAGGGGTGGATGAGCAGTTCTTC. Amino acid sequence: CVSSPQTGVDEQFF.

The CDR3 sequence is CASRSGGSQSNSPLHF. The CDR3 DNA is TGTGCCAGCAGGAGTGGGGGGAGTCAGTCTAATTCACCCCTCCACTTT. The rearrangement joins TRBV12-3 or TRBV12-4 to TRBJ1-6; TRBD1 might be the D (5 bases). Trimming removed 6 bases at V and 6 bases at J, with 18 bases between. This CDR3 is built from 16 residues.

V is TRBV7-2 and J is TRBJ1-4, with 9 bases matching TRBD1. This CDR3 comprises 16 residues. Trimming removed 4 bases from V and 7 bases from J; junction bases left unmatched: 10. Germline V gene sequence: CDR1 SGHTA, CDR2 FQGNSA. The CDR3 bases are TGTGCCAGCAGCTCCTCCCCGGGACAGGGAGTTGAAAAACTGTTTTTT. As protein: CASSSSPGQGVEKLFF.

V is TRBV20-1 and J is TRBJ2-2, with a possible D match to TRBD1 (6 bases). This CDR3 contains 14 residues. V lost 6 bases, J lost 7 bases, and 18 bases lay in between. Germline CDR1 DFQATT, CDR2 SNEGSKA (reference sequence). The CDR3 spells CSAYRDTSFGELFF. In nucleotides, the CDR3 is TGCAGTGCATACCGGGACACGTCCTTCGGGGAGCTGTTTTTT.

Comments on this clonotype: A clone one base away is much larger, so this may be a read error. The gene calls are TRBV9 and TRBJ1-1; no definite D call. This CDR3 contains 14 residues. V was trimmed by 3 bases and J by 5 bases, leaving 14 bases between them. Germline assignment: CDR1 SGDLS and CDR2 YYNGEE. CDR3 bases: TGTGCCAGCAGCGCCTTTCAATGGAGAACTGAAGCTTTCTTT. Encoded protein: CASSAFQWRTEAFF.

A few counts support this clonotype. The rearrangement uses TRBV11-2 and TRBJ2-7; D is ambiguous. V was shortened by 1 base and J by 6 bases, with 10 bases between the two germline ends. CDR1 SGHAT and CDR2 FQNNGV come from the germline V gene. This CDR3 spans 13 amino acids. The CDR3 reads CASSLGLPSEQYF. The CDR3 DNA reads as TGTGCCAGCAGCTTAGGCCTCCCATCCGAGCAGTACTTC.

This clonotype showed up just a few times. The rearrangement uses TRBV7-8 and TRBJ2-7, with 7 positions matching TRBD2. There are 15 residues in the CDR3. Trimming took 0 bases from V and 7 from J; bases not matched to a gene: 9. In germline, CDR1 is SGHVS, CDR2 FQNEAQ. The CDR3 region has the DNA TGTGCCAGCAGCTTAGCGGGAGGGCCCCTGGTGGAGCAGTACTTC. This sequence encodes CASSLAGGPLVEQYF.

V and J are TRBV11-3 and TRBJ2-1, with D possibly matching TRBD2 (7 bases). CDR3 size: 16 residues. The germline V gene has CDR1 SGHNT and CDR2 YENEEA. Trimming pared 0 bases from V and 6 bases from J, leaving 15 bases between. The CDR3: CASSLDSSRGANEQFF. The DNA for the CDR3 is TGTGCCAGCAGCTTAGATTCCTCCCGGGGGGCCAATGAGCAGTTCTTC.

There are a few counts of this clonotype. The chain recombines TRBV29-1 with TRBJ2-3; D ambiguous. Germline values: CDR1 SQVTM, CDR2 ANQGSEA. The ends were cut back, 5 bases at V and 2 bases at J, with 8 bases in the middle. The CDR3 runs to 12 residues. In DNA form, the CDR3 reads TGCAGCGTTTCCGAAAACACAGATACGCAGTATTTT. This encodes CSVSENTDTQYF.